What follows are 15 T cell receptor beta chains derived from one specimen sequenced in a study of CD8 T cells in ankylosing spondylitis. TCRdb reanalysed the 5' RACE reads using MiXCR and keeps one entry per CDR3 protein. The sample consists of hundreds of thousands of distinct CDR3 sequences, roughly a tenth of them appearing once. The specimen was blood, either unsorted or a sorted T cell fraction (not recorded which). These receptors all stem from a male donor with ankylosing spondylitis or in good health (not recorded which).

DNA of the CDR3: TGTGCCAGCTCCGGCCGGGACTACGAGCAGTACTTC. Translating it yields CASSGRDYEQYF. The chain links TRBV6-2 or TRBV6-3 to TRBJ2-7; tentatively, D is TRBD2 (5 bases). V lost 8 bases and J lost 3, with 11 bases in between. This CDR3 has 12 residues. CDR1 is MNHEY and CDR2 is SVGEGT in the germline V gene.

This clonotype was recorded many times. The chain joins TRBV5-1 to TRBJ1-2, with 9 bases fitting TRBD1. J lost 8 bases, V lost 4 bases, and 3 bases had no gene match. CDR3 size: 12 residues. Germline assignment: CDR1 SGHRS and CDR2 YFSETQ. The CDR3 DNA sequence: TGCGCCAGCAGCGTGGACAGGGGCGGCTACACCTTC. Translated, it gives CASSVDRGGYTF.

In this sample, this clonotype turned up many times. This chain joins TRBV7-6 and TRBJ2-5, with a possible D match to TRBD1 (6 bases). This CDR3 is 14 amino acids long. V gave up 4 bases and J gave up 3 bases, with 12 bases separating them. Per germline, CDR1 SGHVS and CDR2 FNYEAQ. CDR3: CASSSTGKEETQYF. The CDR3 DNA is TGTGCCAGCAGCTCCACAGGGAAAGAAGAGACCCAGTACTTC.

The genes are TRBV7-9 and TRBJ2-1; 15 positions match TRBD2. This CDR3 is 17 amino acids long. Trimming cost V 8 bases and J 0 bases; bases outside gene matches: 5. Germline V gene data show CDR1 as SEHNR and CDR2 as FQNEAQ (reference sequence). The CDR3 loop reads CASGGLAGGSSYNEQFF. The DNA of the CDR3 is TGTGCCAGCGGAGGACTAGCGGGGGGGAGCTCCTACAATGAGCAGTTCTTC.

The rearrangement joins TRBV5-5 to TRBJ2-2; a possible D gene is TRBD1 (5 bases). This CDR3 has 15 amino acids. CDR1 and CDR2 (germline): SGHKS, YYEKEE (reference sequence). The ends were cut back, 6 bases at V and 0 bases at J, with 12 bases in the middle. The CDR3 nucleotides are TGTGCCAGCACTAACAGGAGCGCGAACACCGGGGAGCTGTTTTTT. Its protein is CASTNRSANTGELFF.

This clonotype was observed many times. The CDR3 here is CASSGRSGGEQYF. DNA for the CDR3: TGTGCCAGCAGCGGTCGGTCGGGAGGCGAGCAGTACTTC. This sequence joins TRBV9 and TRBJ2-7; 7 nucleotides agree with TRBD2. Germline CDR1 and CDR2: SGDLS and YYNGEE. J was trimmed by 6 bases and V by 3 bases; bases with no gene match: 6. There are 13 residues in the CDR3.

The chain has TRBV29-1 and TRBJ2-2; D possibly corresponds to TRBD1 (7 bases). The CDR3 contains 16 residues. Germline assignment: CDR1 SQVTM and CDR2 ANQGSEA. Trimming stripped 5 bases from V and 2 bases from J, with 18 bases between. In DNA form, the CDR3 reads TGCAGCGTTCCCAGGGGGTCGGGGGTAAACACCGGGGAGCTGTTTTTT. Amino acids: CSVPRGSGVNTGELFF.

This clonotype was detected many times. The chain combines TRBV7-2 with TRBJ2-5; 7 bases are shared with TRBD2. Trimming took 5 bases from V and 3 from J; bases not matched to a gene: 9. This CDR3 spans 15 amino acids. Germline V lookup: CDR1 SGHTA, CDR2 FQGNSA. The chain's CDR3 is CASSPGLGDKETQYF. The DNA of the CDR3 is TGTGCCAGCAGCCCAGGACTAGGCGATAAAGAGACCCAGTACTTC.

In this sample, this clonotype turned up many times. CDR3 DNA sequence: TGTGCCAGCAGCTTCATAGCGGGAACAACATACAATGAGCAGTTCTTC. Translation: CASSFIAGTTYNEQFF. The chain couples TRBV5-6 to TRBJ2-1, with 8 bases that match TRBD2. Germline loops: CDR1 SGHDT, CDR2 YYEEEE. The CDR3 runs to 16 residues. V gave up 2 bases and J gave up 4 bases; unmatched junction bases: 8.

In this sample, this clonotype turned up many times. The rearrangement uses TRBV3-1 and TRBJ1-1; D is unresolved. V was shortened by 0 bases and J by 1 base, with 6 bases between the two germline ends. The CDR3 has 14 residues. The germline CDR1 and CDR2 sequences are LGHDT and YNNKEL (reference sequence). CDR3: CASSQDIQNTEAFF. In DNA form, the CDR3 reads TGTGCCAGCAGCCAAGATATCCAGAACACTGAAGCTTTCTTT.

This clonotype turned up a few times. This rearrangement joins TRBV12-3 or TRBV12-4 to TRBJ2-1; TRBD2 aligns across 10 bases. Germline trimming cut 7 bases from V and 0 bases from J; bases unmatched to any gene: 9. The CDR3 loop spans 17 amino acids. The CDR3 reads CASTDNQRGGSYNEQFF. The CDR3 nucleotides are TGTGCCAGCACAGACAACCAGCGGGGGGGCTCCTACAATGAGCAGTTCTTC.

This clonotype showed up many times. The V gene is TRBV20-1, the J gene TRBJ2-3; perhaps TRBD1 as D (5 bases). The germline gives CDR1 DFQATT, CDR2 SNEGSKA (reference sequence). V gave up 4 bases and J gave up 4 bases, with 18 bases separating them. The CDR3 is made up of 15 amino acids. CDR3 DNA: TGCAGTGCTACCGCAGGGTTCTGGGTCGCAGATACGCAGTATTTT. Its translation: CSATAGFWVADTQYF.

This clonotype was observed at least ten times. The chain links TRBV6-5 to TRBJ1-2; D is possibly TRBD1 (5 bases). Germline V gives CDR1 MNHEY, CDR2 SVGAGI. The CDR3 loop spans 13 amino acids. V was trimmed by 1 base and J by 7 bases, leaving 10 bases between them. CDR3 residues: CASSYLGRAGYTF. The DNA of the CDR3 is TGTGCCAGCAGTTACTTGGGCAGGGCTGGCTACACCTTC.

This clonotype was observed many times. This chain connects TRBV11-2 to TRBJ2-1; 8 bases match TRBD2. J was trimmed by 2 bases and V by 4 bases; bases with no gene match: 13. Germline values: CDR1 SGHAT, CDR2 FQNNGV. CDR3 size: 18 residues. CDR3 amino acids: CASSSTRSGGVTYNEQFF. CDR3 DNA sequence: TGTGCCAGCAGCTCTACACGAAGCGGGGGTGTAACCTACAATGAGCAGTTCTTC.

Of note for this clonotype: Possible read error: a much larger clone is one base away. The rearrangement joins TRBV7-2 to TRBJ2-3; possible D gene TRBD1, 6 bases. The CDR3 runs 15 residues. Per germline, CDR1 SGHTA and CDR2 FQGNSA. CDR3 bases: TGTGCCAGCAGCTTAGCAGGGTCCAGGGGAGATACGCAGTGTTTT. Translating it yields CASSLAGSRGDTQCF.